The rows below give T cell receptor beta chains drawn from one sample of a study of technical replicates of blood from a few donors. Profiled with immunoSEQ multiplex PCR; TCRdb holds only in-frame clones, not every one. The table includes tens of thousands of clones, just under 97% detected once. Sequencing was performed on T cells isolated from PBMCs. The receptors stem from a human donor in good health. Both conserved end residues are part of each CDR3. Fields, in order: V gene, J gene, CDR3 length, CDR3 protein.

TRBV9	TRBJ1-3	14	CASSLTGPRNTIYF
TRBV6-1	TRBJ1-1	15	CASTEFKGAGFEAFF
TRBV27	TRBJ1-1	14	CASSLRGGRFEAFF
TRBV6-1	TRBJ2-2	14	CATGGGANTGELFF
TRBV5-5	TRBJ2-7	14	CASNVLAPTYEQYF
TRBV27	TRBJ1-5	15	CASRPTGMEDQPQHF
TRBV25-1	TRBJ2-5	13	CASRTGTGETQYF
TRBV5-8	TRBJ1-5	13	CASSSTGLGPQHF
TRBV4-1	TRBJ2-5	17	CASSQFVAGKDQETQYF
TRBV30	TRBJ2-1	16	CAWSFWGPSSYNEQFF
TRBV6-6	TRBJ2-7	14	CASSYSGGQYEQYF
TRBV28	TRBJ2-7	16	CASRTPTGLPSYEQYF
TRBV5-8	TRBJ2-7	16	CASSLDKRGQAREQYF
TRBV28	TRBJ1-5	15	CASSSQGGGPEPQHF
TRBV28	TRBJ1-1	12	CASSLQQTEAFF
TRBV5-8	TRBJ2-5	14	CASSGGQPQETQYF
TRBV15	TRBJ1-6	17	CATSPLTGGLENSPLHF
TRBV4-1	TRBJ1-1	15	CASSRNSNLNTEAFF
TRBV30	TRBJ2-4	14	CALNRDLAKNIQYF
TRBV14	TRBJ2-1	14	CASSPFLRGDEQFF
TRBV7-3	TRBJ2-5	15	CASSLGNRVGETQYF